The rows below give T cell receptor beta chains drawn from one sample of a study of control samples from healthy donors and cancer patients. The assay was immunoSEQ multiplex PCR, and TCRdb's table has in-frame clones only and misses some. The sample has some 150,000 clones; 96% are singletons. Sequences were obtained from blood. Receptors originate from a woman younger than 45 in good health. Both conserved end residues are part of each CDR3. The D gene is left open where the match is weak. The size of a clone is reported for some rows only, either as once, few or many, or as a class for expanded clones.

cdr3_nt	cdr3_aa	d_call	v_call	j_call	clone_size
TGTGCCAGCAGCTACGGGGACTTCCTGAGGAACGAGCAGTACTTC	CASSYGDFLRNEQYF	NA	TRBV5-6	TRBJ2-7	NA
TGTGCCAGCAGTGAAATAGGACTAGGCAAGTCTTACCAAGAGACCCAGTACTTC	CASSEIGLGKSYQETQYF	TRBD2	TRBV6-1	TRBJ2-5	NA
TGCGCCAGCAGCTTGGCTGGGTTGGTTTGGCAAGAGACCCAGTACTTC	CASSLAGLVWQETQYF	NA	TRBV5-1	TRBJ2-5	NA
TGTGCCATCAGTGAGGTAAGCTCCTACAATGAGCAGTTCTTC	CAISEVSSYNEQFF	NA	TRBV10-3	TRBJ2-1	NA
TGTGCCAGCAGCCGGGTGGGGGGCAATTATGAAAAACTGTTTTTT	CASSRVGGNYEKLFF	NA	TRBV28	TRBJ1-4	NA
TGTGCCAGCAGTAAAGCCGGGACCGGAATTAACTATGGCTACACCTTC	CASSKAGTGINYGYTF	NA	TRBV2	TRBJ1-2	few
TGTGCCAGCAGCCACGGACAGGACTATGGCTACACCTTC	CASSHGQDYGYTF	TRBD1	TRBV6-6	TRBJ1-2	NA
TGTGCCAGCAACCATGGCGTAGGGAGGGCTGTTGAAGCTTTCTTT	CASNHGVGRAVEAFF	NA	TRBV28	TRBJ1-1	NA
TGTGCCAGTAGTATAGTGTTCGGTGGCAGAAACACTGAAGCTTTCTTT	CASSIVFGGRNTEAFF	NA	TRBV19	TRBJ1-1	NA
TGTGCCAGCAGTTCCTATGGGGGCCTTGGAAACACCATATATTTT	CASSSYGGLGNTIYF	NA	TRBV2	TRBJ1-3	NA
TGTGCCACCAGCAGAGATTTGACAGAAGCTAACTATGGCTACACCTTC	CATSRDLTEANYGYTF	NA	TRBV15	TRBJ1-2	NA
TGTGCCAGCAGAGGTCTCTTTGGGGAGCAGTTCTTC	CASRGLFGEQFF	NA	TRBV2	TRBJ2-1	NA
TGTGCCAGCAGGAACTCGGGAACAGTCTTACCTAAACTGTTTTTT	CASRNSGTVLPKLFF	NA	TRBV6-5	TRBJ1-4	NA
TGTGCCGGGAGGGCGGCCTCCCCAGGGGGAAAACTGTTTTTT	CAGRAASPGGKLFF	TRBD1	TRBV28	TRBJ1-4	NA
TGTGCCAGCAGCACTCGGACAGGGGCCCCAAACACCGGGGAGCTGTTTTTT	CASSTRTGAPNTGELFF	TRBD1	TRBV13	TRBJ2-2	NA
TGTGCCAGCAGTGCAATCGGACTACGCTCCTCCACCGGGGAGCTGTTTTTT	CASSAIGLRSSTGELFF	NA	TRBV25-1	TRBJ2-2	NA
TGCGCCAGCAGCCTTCCAGGGAGGACTAGCGGGAGGGGTGAGCAGTTCTTC	CASSLPGRTSGRGEQFF	TRBD2	TRBV4-1	TRBJ2-1	NA
TGTGCCTGGAGTGTGGGCAGTACCTCCTACGAGCAGTACTTC	CAWSVGSTSYEQYF	NA	TRBV30	TRBJ2-7	NA
TGTGCCAGCAGTTGGGGACAGGGCACAGATACGCAGTATTTT	CASSWGQGTDTQYF	TRBD1	TRBV6-5	TRBJ2-3	NA
TGTGCCAGCAGTTTATTAGGGACAGGGACCTCGGGCCAAGAGACCCAGTACTTC	CASSLLGTGTSGQETQYF	TRBD1	TRBV28	TRBJ2-5	once
TGTGCCAGCTCACCCGGGGGACACACCGGGGAGCTGTTTTTT	CASSPGGHTGELFF	NA	TRBV18	TRBJ2-2	NA
TGTGCCAGCAGTTCTGGGGGCGGGGACACAGATACGCAGTATTTT	CASSSGGGDTDTQYF	NA	TRBV28	TRBJ2-3	NA
TGTGCCAGCAGCTTTCGCAACGGGGGGGACTACCAAGAGACCCAGTACTTC	CASSFRNGGDYQETQYF	TRBD2	TRBV5-6	TRBJ2-5	NA
TGTGCCACCAGCAGCGACCGGGACGGAGGACCGGAGGGCTACGAGCAGTACTTC	CATSSDRDGGPEGYEQYF	NA	TRBV15	TRBJ2-7	once
TGTGCCACCAGCAGAGTCAGGAGCTCCTACAATGAGCAGTTCTTC	CATSRVRSSYNEQFF	NA	TRBV15	TRBJ2-1	NA
TGTGCCAGCAGTGATGGGACCCGGGGCAGCAATCAGCCCCAGCATTTT	CASSDGTRGSNQPQHF	NA	TRBV2	TRBJ1-5	NA
TGTGCCAGCCTCTGGAGCCGGGGGCGCCTGACTGAAGCTTTCTTT	CASLWSRGRLTEAFF	NA	TRBV27	TRBJ1-1	NA
TGTGCCAGCAGCTTATTGAGCCAGAACGGGTATGGCTACACCTTC	CASSLLSQNGYGYTF	NA	TRBV7-8	TRBJ1-2	NA
NA	CSVGPGTGLYF	NA	TRBV20-1	TRBJ2-4	NA
TGCGCCAGCAGCCCGGGACCCGAGAGCGGGTACGAGCAGTACTTC	CASSPGPESGYEQYF	NA	TRBV4-1	TRBJ2-7	NA
TGTGCCAGCAGGGGACTAGCGGATCCCTTCACAGATACGCAGTATTTT	CASRGLADPFTDTQYF	TRBD2	TRBV7-8	TRBJ2-3	NA
TGTGCCAGCAGTTACAACGTCCGAGTCGCTGAAGCTTTCTTT	CASSYNVRVAEAFF	NA	TRBV6-6	TRBJ1-1	NA
TGTGCCAGCAGTGAAGAGCGGGCGCCTAGCACAGATACGCAGTATTTT	CASSEERAPSTDTQYF	NA	TRBV2	TRBJ2-3	NA
TGTGCCAGCAGCTTAGCCGATTTGCCTTACTCTGGAAACACCATATATTTT	CASSLADLPYSGNTIYF	NA	TRBV7-8	TRBJ1-3	NA
TGTGCCAGCAGTCCGGGGGTTGAGCAGTTCTTC	CASSPGVEQFF	NA	TRBV12-3/TRBV12-4	TRBJ2-1	NA
TGTGCCAGCGAGGGGTGGGAGCAGTTCTTC	CASEGWEQFF	NA	TRBV11-2	TRBJ2-1	NA
TGTGCCAGTAGTAAGGTGGCAGGTAGCAATCAGCCCCAGCATTTT	CASSKVAGSNQPQHF	NA	TRBV19	TRBJ1-5	NA
TGTGCCAGCCACGCTGAGGGGCATCAGCCCCAGCATTTT	CASHAEGHQPQHF	NA	TRBV6-5	TRBJ1-5	many
TGCGCCAGCAGTGAGATAGGTTCTAGCAATCAGCCCCAGCATTTT	CASSEIGSSNQPQHF	NA	TRBV10-2	TRBJ1-5	NA
TGTGCCAGCAGCCCCGGCACTGAAGCTTTCTTT	CASSPGTEAFF	NA	TRBV5-5	TRBJ1-1	NA
TGCAGTGCTAGTTGGGACCCGGAAGGGGATACGCAGTATTTT	CSASWDPEGDTQYF	NA	TRBV20-1	TRBJ2-3	NA
TGTGCCAGCAGCTTGAGCGGATACAATGAGCAGTTCTTC	CASSLSGYNEQFF	NA	TRBV12-3/TRBV12-4	TRBJ2-1	NA
TGTGCCAGCAGCGTAGTCGGTTTCCCGGAGCAAGAGACCCAGTACTTC	CASSVVGFPEQETQYF	NA	TRBV9	TRBJ2-5	NA
TGCAGTGCTAGTACGGGACCGTTGGATAATTCACCCCTCCACTTT	CSASTGPLDNSPLHF	NA	TRBV20-1	TRBJ1-6	NA
TGCAGCGTTGTATCTCTAGCGGGACCCGCCGATGAGCAGTTCTTC	CSVVSLAGPADEQFF	TRBD2	TRBV29-1	TRBJ2-1	once
TGTGCCAGCACCAGTAGGGGGGACACTGAAGCTTTCTTT	CASTSRGDTEAFF	NA	TRBV28	TRBJ1-1	NA
TGCAGCGTGGGACAGGGAGACGAGCAGTACTTC	CSVGQGDEQYF	TRBD1	TRBV29-1	TRBJ2-7	NA
TGTGCCTGGAGTGTACGAAGGGGGGTTCACGAAAAACTGTTTTTT	CAWSVRRGVHEKLFF	NA	TRBV30	TRBJ1-4	NA
TGTGCCAGCAGCTTGTCTTTCGGACAGGGCGCTTCGAACACTGAAGCTTTCTTT	CASSLSFGQGASNTEAFF	TRBD1	TRBV7-2	TRBJ1-1	NA
TGCGCCAGCAGCCAAGTTGAAGGGGGACTACAAGAGACCCAGTACTTC	CASSQVEGGLQETQYF	NA	TRBV4-1	TRBJ2-5	NA